The next 24 T cell receptor beta chains were all read from a single sample in a study of shared clonotypes between healthy human individuals. Using immunoSEQ multiplex PCR, the repertoire was profiled, and TCRdb retains in-frame clones only, with some absent. The sample comprises around 510,000 clones, 90% to 96% of which are singletons, and approximately 0.067% rests with the top ten. Sequenced input: naive CD4+ T cells sorted from blood. Subset noted: CD45RA+ positively selected. All receptors come from a woman between 25 and 40 years old in good health.

This chain connects TRBV9 to TRBJ2-5; D is possibly TRBD1 (5 bases). The germline CDR1 and CDR2 sequences are SGDLS and YYNGEE. Trimming removed 5 bases from V and 7 bases from J, with 15 bases in between. The CDR3 loop spans 13 amino acids. The chain's CDR3 is CASRDGTQGTQYF. The CDR3 coding sequence is TGTGCCAGCAGAGACGGAACCCAGGGGACCCAGTACTTC.

A remark on this clone: This sample also contains other DNA sequences that code for the same CDR3. The chain has TRBV5-1 and TRBJ1-5, with D hard to call. Germline CDR1 reads SGHRS; CDR2 reads YFSETQ. The V and J ends lost 0 bases and 4 bases respectively, with 11 bases between them. This CDR3 contains 15 residues. CDR3: CASSLVSGVNQPQHF. The CDR3 coding sequence is TGCGCCAGCAGCTTGGTATCCGGGGTGAATCAGCCCCAGCATTTT. Combining the CDR3 with reference TRBV5-1 and TRBJ1-5 gives the whole variable domain KAGVTQTPRYLIKTRGQQVTLSCSPISGHRSVSWYQQTPGQGLQFLFEYFSETQRNKGNFPGRFSGRQFSNSRSEMNVSTLELGDSALYLCASSLVSGVNQPQHFGDGTRLSIL.

The chain couples TRBV7-2 to TRBJ2-7, with 10 bases matching TRBD2. Germline CDR1 reads SGHTA; CDR2 reads FQGNSA. V was clipped by 5 bases and J by 3 bases; unmatched bases: 7. The CDR3 sequence is 15 residues long. CDR3 sequence reads: CASSQGLATHYEQYF. The CDR3 bases are TGTGCCAGCAGCCAGGGACTAGCGACTCACTACGAGCAGTACTTC.

The chain uses TRBV5-1 and TRBJ1-1, with 8 bases lining up with TRBD1. Germline assignment: CDR1 SGHRS and CDR2 YFSETQ. Trimming cost V 4 bases and J 4 bases; bases outside gene matches: 6. This CDR3 comprises 14 residues. Here the CDR3 reads CASSTETGVTEAFF. The CDR3 region has the DNA TGCGCCAGCAGCACAGAGACAGGGGTCACTGAAGCTTTCTTT.

Points on this clone: This CDR3 is also generated by other DNA sequences in the sample. V gene TRBV5-4 combines with J gene TRBJ1-4; weak D call: TRBD1 (6 bases). Trimming took off 2 bases at V and 4 bases at J, with 6 bases between the two ends. From germline, CDR1 is SGHNT and CDR2 YYREEE (reference sequence). This CDR3 is built from 13 residues. The DNA for the CDR3 is TGTGCCAGCAGCTTACAGGGTAATGAAAAACTGTTTTTT. This sequence encodes CASSLQGNEKLFF.

DNA of the CDR3: TGTGCCAGCTCACCGTACCAGGTGGGAGCTTACGAGCAGTACTTC. Encoded protein: CASSPYQVGAYEQYF. The genes are TRBV18 and TRBJ2-7; possible D gene TRBD2, 5 bases. The V gene lost 3 bases and the J gene lost 4 bases, with 16 bases spanning the gap. Germline CDR1 KGHSH, CDR2 LQKENI. The CDR3 contains 15 residues.

The V call is TRBV9, the J call TRBJ2-3, with 9 positions matching TRBD1. CDR3 length: 15 residues. Losses at the gene ends were 3 bases for V and 2 bases for J; bases not matched to a gene: 4. Germline V gives CDR1 SGDLS, CDR2 YYNGEE. The CDR3 DNA is TGTGCCAGCAGCGCCCGGACAGGGGACACAGATACGCAGTATTTT. Its translation: CASSARTGDTDTQYF.

This clone was recorded once. The chain uses TRBV5-1 and TRBJ2-1; 15 nucleotides line up with TRBD2. The CDR3 length is 17 residues. Germline V gives CDR1 SGHRS, CDR2 YFSETQ. J was trimmed by 5 bases and V by 6 bases; bases with no gene match: 9. CDR3 residues: CASNPPGLAGGHNEQFF. CDR3 bases: TGCGCCAGCAACCCACCGGGACTAGCGGGAGGTCACAATGAGCAGTTCTTC.

The rearrangement links TRBV28 to TRBJ1-5; a weak D match, TRBD1 (6 bases). Germline V gene sequence: CDR1 MDHEN, CDR2 SYDVKM. The CDR3 covers 17 residues. V lost 0 bases to trimming and J lost 0 bases, with 12 bases between them. For the CDR3, the DNA is TGTGCCAGCAGTTTATGGTCAGGGGCCTATAGCAATCAGCCCCAGCATTTT. Translating gives CASSLWSGAYSNQPQHF.

The V gene is TRBV2, the J gene TRBJ2-1; D remains ambiguous. The CDR3 sequence is 16 residues long. V lost 5 bases to trimming and J lost 0 bases, with 14 bases between them. Germline V CDR1 and CDR2: SNHLY, FYNNEI. CDR3 protein: CASSRHSQSSYNEQFF. The CDR3 DNA reads TGTGCCAGCAGTAGGCACTCGCAGAGCTCCTACAATGAGCAGTTCTTC.

V usage is TRBV4-2 and J usage is TRBJ2-7; TRBD2 aligns across 10 bases. The CDR3 consists of 15 residues. Trimming cost V 1 base and J 6 bases; bases outside gene matches: 6. Germline CDR1 reads LGHNA; CDR2 reads YNFKEQ. The CDR3 sequence: CASSQGGLAGAEQYF. DNA for the CDR3: TGTGCCAGCAGCCAAGGAGGTCTAGCGGGAGCCGAGCAGTACTTC.

J is TRBJ2-6 and V is TRBV5-1, with D uncertain. Trimming stripped 0 bases from V and 0 bases from J, with 22 bases between. The CDR3 is 21 amino acids. The germline gives CDR1 SGHRS, CDR2 YFSETQ. The CDR3 loop is CASSLARSRPGVSSGANVLTF. The CDR3 nucleotides read TGCGCCAGCAGCTTGGCCCGTTCTCGGCCAGGCGTGAGCTCTGGGGCCAACGTCCTGACTTTC.

This clone was counted only a few times. The chain has TRBV7-9 and TRBJ1-2; no firm D call. Germline CDR1 is SEHNR and CDR2 is FQNEAQ (reference sequence). The CDR3 consists of 15 residues. V lost 0 bases, J lost 4 bases, and 12 bases lay in between. The CDR3 protein is CASSLAGSSSYGYTF. The CDR3, as DNA: TGTGCCAGCAGCTTAGCAGGCAGCTCCTCCTATGGCTACACCTTC.

V gene TRBV5-1 combines with J gene TRBJ2-3; D not resolved. V gave up 6 bases and J gave up 5 bases, with 13 bases separating them. Germline assignment: CDR1 SGHRS and CDR2 YFSETQ. There are 13 residues in the CDR3. This CDR3 reads CASKELIVDTQYF. The CDR3 nucleotides read TGCGCCAGCAAGGAGCTTATCGTAGATACGCAGTATTTT.

The CDR3 sequence is CTCSRRETPYEQYF. The CDR3 DNA reads as TGCACCTGCAGTCGGCGGGAGACCCCCTACGAGCAGTACTTC. This sequence joins TRBV1 and TRBJ2-7; the table names TRBD2, a call not compared with the DNA. TRBV1 is a pseudogene locus. This CDR3 comprises 14 residues.

This chain links TRBV28 with TRBJ2-1; TRBD2 agrees at 9 bases. The germline CDR1 and CDR2 sequences are MDHEN and SYDVKM. The CDR3 runs 19 residues. V shed 7 bases and J 0 bases; nucleotides not matched to a gene: 16. This CDR3 is CASTNTGAGGPSSYNEQFF. The DNA for the CDR3 is TGTGCCAGCACGAATACCGGGGCGGGAGGGCCCTCCTCCTACAATGAGCAGTTCTTC.

V gene TRBV28 combines with J gene TRBJ1-1; 9 bases agree with TRBD1. Trimming took 2 bases from V and 7 from J; bases not matched to a gene: 11. From germline, CDR1 is MDHEN and CDR2 SYDVKM. The CDR3 has 16 amino acids. For the CDR3, the DNA is TGTGCCAGCAGTTTAGGAACAGGGGGCTTTTACGGTGAAGCTTTCTTT. It translates to CASSLGTGGFYGEAFF.

The chain links TRBV27 to TRBJ2-7; TRBD2 is a possible D gene (5 bases). Germline CDR1 reads MNHEY; CDR2 reads SMNVEV (reference sequence). The CDR3 is made up of 15 amino acids. Trimming pared 6 bases from V and 5 bases from J, leaving 20 bases between. DNA of the CDR3: TGTGCCAGCAGCACCCTGAGGGCAGGCACGCACGAGCAGTACTTC. Translated, it gives CASSTLRAGTHEQYF.

The gene calls are TRBV6-5 and TRBJ2-5; D not certain. CDR1 and CDR2 from the germline V gene are MNHEY and SVGAGI. The length of the CDR3 is 15 residues. Trimming removed 0 bases at V and 1 base at J, with 9 bases between. The CDR3 is CASSYSTTRQETQYF. The CDR3 DNA is TGTGCCAGCAGTTACTCGACCACTCGCCAAGAGACCCAGTACTTC.

This chain links TRBV7-9 with TRBJ2-5; D gene ambiguous. Germline V gene lookup returns CDR1 SEHNR and CDR2 FQNEAQ (reference sequence). Trimming removed 5 bases at V and 7 bases at J, with 14 bases between. CDR3 length: 13 amino acids. The CDR3 sequence: CASSLEPLGTQYF. In DNA form, the CDR3 reads TGTGCCAGCAGCCTCGAGCCCTTAGGGACCCAGTACTTC.

The rearrangement uses TRBV7-6 and TRBJ1-5; 7 positions agree with TRBD1. V was clipped by 4 bases and J by 0 bases; unmatched bases: 0. The CDR3 totals 14 residues. Germline-derived CDR1 and CDR2 are SGHVS and FNYEAQ. In DNA, the CDR3 is TGTGCCAGCAGCTCAGGGGGTAGCAATCAGCCCCAGCATTTT. Protein: CASSSGGSNQPQHF.

This sequence joins TRBV19 and TRBJ1-2; tentatively, D is TRBD1 (6 bases). In germline, CDR1 is LNHDA, CDR2 SQIVND (reference sequence). V dropped 6 bases and J dropped 2 bases, with 13 bases sitting between them. This CDR3 spans 14 amino acids. CDR3 coding DNA: TGTGCCAGTAGCCGGGGGCGCCGAAACTATGGCTACACCTTC. Translated: CASSRGRRNYGYTF.

The gene calls are TRBV9 and TRBJ1-2; TRBD1 is a possible D gene (6 bases). Germline V gene data show CDR1 as SGDLS and CDR2 as YYNGEE. Trimming cost V 2 bases and J 0 bases, with 14 bases left between them. The CDR3 is 16 residues long. In nucleotides, the CDR3 is TGTGCCAGCAGCGTGAACAGGGATCATTCTAACTATGGCTACACCTTC. It encodes CASSVNRDHSNYGYTF.

This clone was seen just once. The chain is built from TRBV18 and TRBJ2-6; D uncertain. The CDR3 totals 15 residues. V was pared by 2 bases and J by 4 bases, with 9 bases between. The germline CDR1 and CDR2 sequences are KGHSH and LQKENI. The DNA for the CDR3 is TGTGCCAGCTCACCAGGGTCCGGAGGGGCCAACGTCCTGACTTTC. Residues: CASSPGSGGANVLTF. The entire variable domain, with the rest obtained from reference TRBV18 and TRBJ2-6, is as follows: NAGVMQNPRHLVRRRGQEARLRCSPMKGHSHVYWYRQLPEEGLKFMVYLQKENIIDESGMPKERFSAEFPKEGPSILRIQQVVRGDSAAYFCASSPGSGGANVLTFGAGSRLTVL.